The present T cell receptor beta chain was sequenced within a study of neurological immune-mediated disorders. Many counts were recorded for this clonotype. Germline values: CDR1 SEHNR, CDR2 FQNEAQ (reference sequence). CDR3 size: 12 residues. V lost 2 bases and J lost 3, with 5 bases in between. TCRdb used MiXCR to reprocess the 5' RACE reads, holding one entry per CDR3 protein. The table lists tens of thousands of distinct CDR3 sequences, around 2.6% of them singletons, with 1.1% in the top ten. The sequence was collected from a woman younger than 45 with multiple sclerosis. The sequencing sample was made of PBMCs. The J gene is TRBJ2-7, the V gene TRBV7-9; D unclear. CDR3 DNA: TGTGCCAGCAGCTTACTAGTCTACGAGCAGTACTTC. This encodes CASSLLVYEQYF.